This passage covers 23 T cell receptor beta chains from one sample sequenced in a study of T cells in Graves' hyperthyroidism and ophthalmopathy. From RNA transcripts, TCR beta CDR3 regions were amplified. TCR CDR3 underwent first-round RT-PCR with the HTBI primer set. In TCRdb, the multiplex PCR reads were re-called with MiXCR into one record per CDR3 protein. The repertoire has hundreds of thousands of distinct CDR3 sequences, nearly 45% of them found once; the top ten carry 6.5% to 9%. Source material: peripheral blood or thyroid tissue (not recorded which). These TCRs come from an adult man with Graves' disease, either hyperthyroidism or ophthalmopathy (not recorded which).

The chain is built from TRBV6-4 and TRBJ2-2; 10 nucleotides agree with TRBD2. This CDR3 has 17 amino acids. Germline loops: CDR1 MRHNA, CDR2 SNTAGT. The junction had 5 bases not matched to a gene; V was cut back by 4 bases and J by 0 bases. This chain's CDR3 is CASSVLAGASNTGELFF. The CDR3 DNA follows: TGTGCCAGCAGTGTCCTAGCGGGGGCTTCGAACACCGGGGAGCTGTTTTTT.

The chain carries TRBV20-1 and TRBJ1-1; D gene unclear. This CDR3 spans 15 amino acids. Germline lookup yields CDR1 DFQATT and CDR2 SNEGSKA (reference sequence). V shed 0 bases and J shed 3 bases, with 14 bases lying between them. The CDR3 bases are TGCAGTGCTAGAGATAGTTGGGTGATGGACACTGAAGCTTTCTTT. It codes for CSARDSWVMDTEAFF.

As DNA, the CDR3 is TGTGCCAGCAGGCCGACTGGGGTAAACACCGGGGAGCTGTTTTTT. Its translation is CASRPTGVNTGELFF. J is TRBJ2-2 and V is TRBV7-4; no clear D gene. The CDR3 extends over 15 amino acids. Germline V lookup: CDR1 SGHVT, CDR2 SQSDAQ. The germline V and J ends were trimmed by 6 bases and 2 bases, with 13 bases remaining between them.

This clonotype was seen a few times. The chain couples TRBV7-9 to TRBJ2-7, with no clear D. The CDR3 runs to 12 residues. The V end was cut by 5 bases, the J end by 9 bases, with 14 bases between. Germline V gene sequence: CDR1 SEHNR, CDR2 FQNEAQ (reference sequence). This CDR3 reads CASSQVRTSQYF. The CDR3 region has the DNA TGTGCCAGCAGCCAAGTACGGACGTCGCAGTACTTC.

As for this clonotype: A much more abundant neighbour one base away suggests this may be a read error. This likely comes from a read error, as the CDR3 has no conserved phenylalanine or tryptophan at its end. The chain couples TRBV2 to TRBJ1-2; 7 positions agree with TRBD1. V shed 3 bases, J shed 2 bases, and the junction held 3 bases outside the gene matches. Per the germline V gene, CDR1 is SNHLY and CDR2 is FYNNEI. The CDR3 extends over 14 amino acids. CDR3 in amino acids: CASSDARGNYGYTL. The DNA for the CDR3 is TGTGCCAGCAGTGATGCCAGGGGGAACTATGGCTACACCCTC.

The chain uses TRBV20-1 and TRBJ2-7; D is perhaps TRBD2 (6 bases). CDR3 length: 15 amino acids. Germline-derived CDR1 and CDR2 are DFQATT and SNEGSKA (reference sequence). V lost 0 bases, J lost 2 bases, and 14 bases lay in between. CDR3 in amino acids: CSARDLGTVTYEQYF. In DNA form, the CDR3 reads TGCAGTGCTAGAGATCTTGGGACTGTTACCTACGAGCAGTACTTC.

This clonotype was detected a few times. This sequence joins TRBV11-2 and TRBJ2-5; D gene unclear. The CDR3 covers 14 residues. Looked up from germline, CDR1 is SGHAT and CDR2 is FQNNGV. The V gene lost 4 bases and the J gene lost 1 base, with 10 bases spanning the gap. The chain's CDR3 is CASSSNTRQETQYF. For the CDR3, the DNA is TGTGCCAGCAGCTCCAACACGCGCCAAGAGACCCAGTACTTC. The entire variable domain, with the rest obtained from reference TRBV11-2 and TRBJ2-5, is as follows: EAGVAQSPRYKIIEKRQSVAFWCNPISGHATLYWYQQILGQGPKLLIQFQNNGVVDDSQLPKDRFSAERLKGVDSTLKIQPAKLEDSAVYLCASSSNTRQETQYFGPGTRLLVL.

The chain recombines TRBV15 with TRBJ2-6, with D unclear. Trimming shortened V by 2 bases and J by 0 bases, and 5 bases separated the two germline ends. The CDR3 runs 15 residues. CDR1 and CDR2 from the germline V gene are LNHNV and YYDKDF (reference sequence). CDR3 in DNA: TGTGCCACCAGCAGAAAGAACTCTGGGGCCAACGTCCTGACTTTC. It codes for CATSRKNSGANVLTF.

In this sample, this clonotype turned up a few times. V gene TRBV5-1 combines with J gene TRBJ1-1; maybe TRBD1 (6 bases). The V end lost 6 bases, the J end lost 0 bases, and 15 bases lay between the germline ends. CDR3 length: 15 residues. Germline loops: CDR1 SGHRS, CDR2 YFSETQ. The CDR3 nucleotides read TGCGCCAGCACCACAGGGTCGGGGATGAACACTGAAGCTTTCTTT. Protein product: CASTTGSGMNTEAFF.

The V call is TRBV29-1, the J call TRBJ1-2; no clear D gene. V lost 1 base and J 4 bases, leaving 7 bases between the germline ends. The CDR3 is 12 amino acids. Germline V gene data show CDR1 as SQVTM and CDR2 as ANQGSEA. The CDR3 DNA reads as TGCAGCGTTGAAGGACTGACCTATGGCTACACCTTC. Translated: CSVEGLTYGYTF.

With regard to this clonotype: This may stem from a read error, because a much larger clone lies one nucleotide away. The chain carries TRBV2 and TRBJ1-2; D possibly corresponds to TRBD1 (6 bases). Germline assignment: CDR1 SNHLY and CDR2 FYNNEI. CDR3 length: 12 amino acids. V lost 5 bases, J lost 9 bases, and 13 bases lay in between. CDR3 in DNA: TGTGCCAGCAGTTTTGGGGGGCCGAGCTACACCTTC. This codes for CASSFGGPSYTF. The variable domain in full, with the rest retrieved from reference TRBV2 and TRBJ1-2, is EPEVTQTPSHQVTQMGQEVILRCVPISNHLYFYWYRQILGQKVEFLVSFYNNEISEKSEIFDDQFSVERPDGSNFTLKIRSTKLEDSAMYFCASSFGGPSYTFGSGTRLTVV.

The chain joins TRBV6-1 to TRBJ1-3; D is undetermined. V was shortened by 3 bases and J by 1 base, with 10 bases between the two germline ends. The CDR3 has 15 amino acids. Germline V gives CDR1 MNHNS, CDR2 SASEGT. CDR3 residues: CASSDPGVSGNTIYF. CDR3 nucleotides: TGTGCCAGCAGTGACCCTGGGGTGTCTGGAAACACCATATATTTT.

In its sample, this clonotype was seen many times. This rearrangement joins TRBV19 to TRBJ1-5; no clear D gene. Between the trimmed V and J ends, which lost 6 bases and 1 base, there was a span of 13 bases. CDR3 length equals 15 residues. Per germline, CDR1 LNHDA and CDR2 SQIVND (reference sequence). The CDR3 reads CASRLAEGSNQPQHF. The CDR3 DNA reads as TGTGCCAGTAGACTAGCGGAAGGCAGCAATCAGCCCCAGCATTTT.

This clonotype showed up just a few times. The gene calls are TRBV7-3 and TRBJ2-2; the D gene is possibly TRBD1 (5 bases). Deletions cut 1 base from V and 7 bases from J, with 13 bases between. The CDR3 loop spans 15 amino acids. Germline-derived CDR1 and CDR2 are SGHTA and FQGTGA. This CDR3 is CASSLRGSMSGELFF. The CDR3 nucleotides are TGTGCCAGCAGCTTAAGGGGCTCAATGAGCGGGGAGCTGTTTTTT.

The rearrangement links TRBV9 to TRBJ1-3; a weak D match, TRBD1 (5 bases). Germline CDR1 and CDR2: SGDLS and YYNGEE. This CDR3 is 15 amino acids long. V shed 4 bases and J shed 2 bases, with 13 bases lying between them. The CDR3 sequence: CASSPTTGAGNTIYF. The CDR3 coding sequence is TGTGCCAGCAGCCCTACCACGGGGGCTGGAAACACCATATATTTT.

This clonotype occurred a few times. V gene TRBV7-3 combines with J gene TRBJ1-3; TRBD1 matches at 7 bases. V lost 4 bases and J lost 4; bases outside the gene matches: 10. Germline CDR1 reads SGHTA; CDR2 reads FQGTGA. There are 16 residues in the CDR3. In DNA, the CDR3 is TGTGCCAGCAGCTCCAAAGGACAGGACCCAGGAAACACCATATATTTT. Its protein is CASSSKGQDPGNTIYF.

There are many counts of this clonotype. The V and J genes are TRBV2 and TRBJ1-3; 8 bases match TRBD1. The germline V gene has CDR1 SNHLY and CDR2 FYNNEI. Losses at the gene ends were 9 bases for V and 4 bases for J; bases not matched to a gene: 5. The CDR3 loop spans 13 amino acids. The CDR3 DNA reads TGTGCCAGGACAGGGGCTGAAGGAAACACCATATATTTT. Encoded protein: CARTGAEGNTIYF. Complete variable domain (other parts from reference TRBV2 and TRBJ1-3): EPEVTQTPSHQVTQMGQEVILRCVPISNHLYFYWYRQILGQKVEFLVSFYNNEISEKSEIFDDQFSVERPDGSNFTLKIRSTKLEDSAMYFCARTGAEGNTIYFGEGSWLTVV.

This clonotype was seen a handful of times. The V gene is TRBV5-8, the J gene TRBJ2-5; no definite D call. Trimming shortened V by 3 bases and J by 1 base, and 10 bases separated the two germline ends. This CDR3 has 14 residues. Germline V gene lookup returns CDR1 SGHTS and CDR2 YDEGEE. The CDR3 sequence is CASSSRSGQETQYF. CDR3 coding DNA: TGTGCCAGCAGCTCCCGTTCGGGCCAAGAGACCCAGTACTTC.

In the case of this clonotype: In this CDR3 the conserved last residue, phenylalanine or tryptophan, is missing, so a read error is likely. No DNA is shown, since the ends of the CDR3 on it are uncertain; the CDR3 is the one TCRdb lists. This chain links TRBV10-2 with TRBJ1-1. The CDR3 extends over 11 residues, inclusive of both ends. CDR1 is WSHSY, CDR2 SAAADI, per germline. CDR3 loop: CASSAGSVANY.

V and J are TRBV6-1 and TRBJ2-7; D gene unclear. There are 13 residues in the CDR3. Between the trimmed V and J ends, which lost 2 bases and 1 base, there was a span of 6 bases. The germline V gene has CDR1 MNHNS and CDR2 SASEGT. The DNA for the CDR3 is TGTGCCAGCAGTGAATTTTGGTCCTACGAGCAGTACTTC. Translating gives CASSEFWSYEQYF.

The chain uses TRBV20-1 and TRBJ2-2; 7 nucleotides line up with TRBD1. Germline-derived CDR1 and CDR2 are DFQATT and SNEGSKA (reference sequence). This CDR3 is built from 13 residues. V lost 1 base, J lost 7 bases, and 3 bases stayed unmatched. The DNA of the CDR3 is TGCAGTGCTAGAGCGACAGGGTTCGGGGAGCTGTTTTTT. Translating gives CSARATGFGELFF.

In this sample, this clonotype turned up many times. The J gene is TRBJ2-5, the V gene TRBV7-2; no clear D gene. Germline V gives CDR1 SGHTA, CDR2 FQGNSA. V gave up 5 bases and J gave up 3 bases, with 4 bases separating them. This CDR3 is built from 11 residues. The CDR3 nucleotides are TGTGCCAGCAGCCGTGAAGAGACCCAGTACTTC. It codes for CASSREETQYF.

This chain connects TRBV5-1 to TRBJ1-4, with a tentative D call TRBD1 (5 bases). Germline V gene sequence: CDR1 SGHRS, CDR2 YFSETQ. The CDR3 contains 15 residues. Trimming stripped 1 base from V and 4 bases from J, with 11 bases between. CDR3 DNA sequence: TGCGCCAGCAGCTTGTGGGGGGACTATAATGAAAAACTGTTTTTT. Translating gives CASSLWGDYNEKLFF.